The present T cell receptor beta chain was sequenced within a study of CD8 T cells in ankylosing spondylitis. V gave up 0 bases and J gave up 3 bases, with 12 bases separating them. The CDR3 extends over 15 amino acids. Germline V gene data show CDR1 as LGHNA and CDR2 as YNFKEQ. This clonotype was recorded at least ten times. Its antigen is undetermined. TCRdb used MiXCR to reprocess the 5' RACE reads, holding one entry per CDR3 protein. Seen here are about 160,000 distinct CDR3 sequences, 18% observed once, and the top ten hold under 9%. Study results and limitations: The authors reported significant enrichment of disease-linked clones in matched ankylosing spondylitis synovial fluid. Prior literature has documented some motif variants in synovial fluid and blood from reactive arthritis.

This sequence was found in a male donor with ankylosing spondylitis or in good health (not recorded which). The sequencing sample was made of blood, either unsorted or a sorted T cell fraction (not recorded which). This rearrangement joins TRBV4-2 to TRBJ2-7, with D tentatively TRBD2 (6 bases). The CDR3 reads CASSQDRSSDYEQYF. The CDR3 DNA sequence: TGTGCCAGCAGCCAAGATCGCTCTAGCGACTACGAGCAGTACTTC.